What follows is one TCR beta chain and its context. The source of the sample is a study of Ad26.COV2.S vaccination and SARS-CoV-2 variants. This CDR3 is 13 amino acids long. CDR1 is SGHNT and CDR2 is YYREEE in the germline V gene (reference sequence). J was trimmed by 4 bases and V by 6 bases; bases with no gene match: 4. Repertoires were generated with immunoSEQ multiplex PCR, while TCRdb's copy carries only in-frame clones and drops some. Of about 350,000 clones listed, about 91% were seen once; the top ten hold about 3.9%. This receptor was obtained from a human donor who had recovered from COVID-19. Sequenced here: peripheral blood, sampled after recovery from COVID-19. The rearrangement links TRBV5-4 to TRBJ2-7; 10 nucleotides line up with TRBD1. CDR3 nucleotide sequence: TGTGCCAGCAAGAGACAGGGGGCTTACGAGCAGTACTTC. Amino acids: CASKRQGAYEQYF.